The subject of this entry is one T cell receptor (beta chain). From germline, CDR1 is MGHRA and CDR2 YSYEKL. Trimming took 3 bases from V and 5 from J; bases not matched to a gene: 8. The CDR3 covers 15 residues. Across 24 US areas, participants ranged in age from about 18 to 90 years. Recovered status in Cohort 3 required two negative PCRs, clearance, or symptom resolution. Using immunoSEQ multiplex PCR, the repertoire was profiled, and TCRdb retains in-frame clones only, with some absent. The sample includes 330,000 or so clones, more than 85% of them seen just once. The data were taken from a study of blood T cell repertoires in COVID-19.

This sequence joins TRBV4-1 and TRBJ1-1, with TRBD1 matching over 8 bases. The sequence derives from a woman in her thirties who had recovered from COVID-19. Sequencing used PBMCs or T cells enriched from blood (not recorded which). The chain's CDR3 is CASSHGQGLDTEAFF. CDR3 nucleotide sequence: TGCGCCAGCAGCCACGGACAGGGTTTGGATACTGAAGCTTTCTTT.